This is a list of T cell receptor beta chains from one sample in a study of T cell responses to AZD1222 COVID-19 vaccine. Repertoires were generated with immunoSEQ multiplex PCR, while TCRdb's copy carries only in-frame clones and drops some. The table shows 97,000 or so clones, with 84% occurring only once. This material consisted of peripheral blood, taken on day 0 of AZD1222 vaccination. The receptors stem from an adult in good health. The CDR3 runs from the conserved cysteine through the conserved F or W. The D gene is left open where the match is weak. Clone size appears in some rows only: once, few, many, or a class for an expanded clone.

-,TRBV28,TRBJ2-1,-,TGTGCCAGCAGCCCCCCCGATTACAATGAGCAGTTCTTC,CASSPPDYNEQFF
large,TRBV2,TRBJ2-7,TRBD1,TGTGCCAGCTACAGGGGGGATTCGTACGAGCAGTACTTC,CASYRGDSYEQYF
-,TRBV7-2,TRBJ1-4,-,TGTGCCAGCAGCTTATATCAGGTTTCTAGTCTGTTTTTT,CASSLYQVSSLFF
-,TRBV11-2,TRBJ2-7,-,TGTGCCAGCAGCCCAAGCAGGGCCCCTGGCGAGCAGTACTTC,CASSPSRAPGEQYF
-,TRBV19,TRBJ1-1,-,TGTGCCAGTAGTATAGGAGCGGGGTTCACGAACACTGAAGCTTTCTTT,CASSIGAGFTNTEAFF
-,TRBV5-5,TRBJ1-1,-,TGTGCCAGCAGACCGCTTGACAGGAACACTGAAGCTTTCTTT,CASRPLDRNTEAFF
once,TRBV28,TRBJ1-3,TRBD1,TGTGCCAGCAGTACGACAGGGGGCGCCTACACCATATATTTT,CASSTTGGAYTIYF
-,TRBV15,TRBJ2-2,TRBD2,TGTGCCACCAGCAGAGTCGGGGGGATCGGGGAGCTGTTTTTT,CATSRVGGIGELFF
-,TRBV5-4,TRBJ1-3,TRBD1,TGTGCCAGCAGCCCTAGGGGGCCTGGAAACACCATATATTTT,CASSPRGPGNTIYF
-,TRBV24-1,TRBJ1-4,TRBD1,TGTGCCACCAGTGACTCAGGACAGGTGCGAGAAAAACTGTTTTTT,CATSDSGQVREKLFF
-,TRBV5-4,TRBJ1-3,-,TGTGCCAGCAGCCCCCGGTCTGGAAACACCATATATTTT,CASSPRSGNTIYF
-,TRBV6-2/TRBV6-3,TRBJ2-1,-,TGTGCCAGCAGTTACGAGCGAGTCATTTACAATGAGCAGTTCTTC,CASSYERVIYNEQFF
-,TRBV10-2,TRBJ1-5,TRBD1,TGCGCCAGCAGTCCTCCTGACAGGGTGGATCAGCCCCAGCATTTT,CASSPPDRVDQPQHF
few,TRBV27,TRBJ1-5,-,TGTGCCACAATGGGGGGGTCCAATAGCAATCAGCCCCAGCATTTT,CATMGGSNSNQPQHF
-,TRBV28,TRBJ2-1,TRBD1,TGTGCCAGCAGTCCATCCGGGACAGGTTACAATGAGCAGTTCTTC,CASSPSGTGYNEQFF
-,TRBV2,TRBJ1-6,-,TGTGCCAGCAGAGGGATCCGAAATAATTCACCCCTCCACTTT,CASRGIRNNSPLHF
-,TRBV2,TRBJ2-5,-,TGTGCCAGCAGTAGCGTGGTCGAGACCCAGTACTTC,CASSSVVETQYF
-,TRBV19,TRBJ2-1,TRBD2,TGTGCCAGTAGTTCTAGCGGGAGGGCCTACAATGAGCAGTTCTTC,CASSSSGRAYNEQFF
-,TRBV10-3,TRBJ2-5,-,TGTGCCATCAGCGAGCCTAAAGAGACCCAGTACTTC,CAISEPKETQYF
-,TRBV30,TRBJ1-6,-,TGTGCCTGGAGGCTACGGGGGAGCTCCTATAATTCACCCCTCCACTTT,CAWRLRGSSYNSPLHF
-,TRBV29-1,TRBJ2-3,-,TGCAGCGTTCAGACAGGTTACAACTGGAGGGCCACAGATACGCAGTATTTT,CSVQTGYNWRATDTQYF
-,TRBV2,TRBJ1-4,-,TGTGCCAGCAGATACTACGACCGGGAAGGACTGTTTTTT,CASRYYDREGLFF
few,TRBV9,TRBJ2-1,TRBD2,TGTGCCAGCAGCGTAGAAGCGGGGGCCAACAATGAGCAGTTCTTC,CASSVEAGANNEQFF
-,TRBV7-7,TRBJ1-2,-,TGTGCCAGCAGCTCCTACAGGGTTGGTGGCTACACCTTC,CASSSYRVGGYTF
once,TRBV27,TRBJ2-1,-,TGTGCCAGCAGCCTCCTTGGCAATGAGCAGTTCTTC,CASSLLGNEQFF
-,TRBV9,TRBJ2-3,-,TGTGCCAGCAGCGTAAAGCGTTGGGATCCCCCGGATACGCAGTATTTT,CASSVKRWDPPDTQYF
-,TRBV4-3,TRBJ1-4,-,TGCGCCAGCAGCCTCGAGGGGCAGGGAGGTGAAAAACTGTTTTTT,CASSLEGQGGEKLFF
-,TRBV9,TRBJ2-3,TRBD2,TGTGCCAGCAGCGCCCGGGACCCGGGACTACCCACAGATACGCAGTATTTT,CASSARDPGLPTDTQYF
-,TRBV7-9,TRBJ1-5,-,TGTGCCAGCAGCTTCTCGGTGGGGTCAACAGCCGGTAGCAATCAGCCCCAGCATTTT,CASSFSVGSTAGSNQPQHF
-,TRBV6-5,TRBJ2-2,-,TGTGCCAGCAGTTTGTTAAGGGGAACCGGGGAGCTGTTTTTT,CASSLLRGTGELFF
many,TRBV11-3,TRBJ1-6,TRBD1,TGTGCCAGCAGCCCGCCTACAGGGGGAAATTCACCCCTCCACTTT,CASSPPTGGNSPLHF
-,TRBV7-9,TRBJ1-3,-,TGTGCCAGCAGCTTTGGCCAGGGGTGGCACACCATATATTTT,CASSFGQGWHTIYF
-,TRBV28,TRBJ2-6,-,TGTGCCAGCAGTTTAGGGAGAGGGGCCAACGTCCTGACTTTC,CASSLGRGANVLTF
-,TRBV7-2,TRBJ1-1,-,TGTGCCAGCAGCCGACCTGAGAACACTGAAGCTTTCTTT,CASSRPENTEAFF
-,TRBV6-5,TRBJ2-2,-,TGTGCCAGCATTATAGGTCCGAACACCGGGGAGCTGTTTTTT,CASIIGPNTGELFF
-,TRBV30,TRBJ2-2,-,TGTGCCTGGCCGGGACCGTCGAACACCGGGGAGCTGTTTTTT,CAWPGPSNTGELFF
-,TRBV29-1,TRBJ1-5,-,TGCAGCGTTCGGAATAGCAATCAGCCCCAGCATTTT,CSVRNSNQPQHF
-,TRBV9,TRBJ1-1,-,TGTGCCAGCAGCGCAGGCCTCCAAGGGGTCACTGAAGCTTTCTTT,CASSAGLQGVTEAFF
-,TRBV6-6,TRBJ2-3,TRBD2,TGTGCCAGCAGCCAGCCGGGACTAGGATTGAATACGCAGTATTTT,CASSQPGLGLNTQYF
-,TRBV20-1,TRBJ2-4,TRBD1,TGCAGTGCTAGTCCGGGACAGGGGGCAAACATTCAGTACTTC,CSASPGQGANIQYF
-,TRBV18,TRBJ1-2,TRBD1,TGTGCCAGCTCCCGGGGGACAGGGAACTCCGATAACTATGGCTACACCTTC,CASSRGTGNSDNYGYTF
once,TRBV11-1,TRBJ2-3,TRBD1,TGTGCCAGCAGCCCGAAGAGCAGGGGGTTAACAGATACGCAGTATTTT,CASSPKSRGLTDTQYF
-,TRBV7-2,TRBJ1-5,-,TGTGCCAGCAGCTTAGATTCCAGCGCTTATAGCAATCAGCCCCAGCATTTT,CASSLDSSAYSNQPQHF